Listed below are T cell receptor beta chains from one sample, sequenced in a study of shared clonotypes between healthy human individuals. Profiled with immunoSEQ multiplex PCR; TCRdb holds only in-frame clones, not every one. The sample contains approximately 2,000,000 clones, 85% to 95% of which appear only once. Sequencing used naive CD4+ T cells from PBMCs. Source of these receptors: a man aged 18 to 29 in good health. Some clones in this sample may be carry-over from other donors' samples. CDR3s include the opening cysteine and the closing phenylalanine or tryptophan. Each record gives: J gene, D gene, V gene, clone size, CDR3 protein, CDR3 DNA. The D gene is left open where the match is weak. Not all rows give a size; the values are once, few, many and, for expanded clones, a class.

TRBJ2-1,-,TRBV7-3,-,CASSLRPNLGSRVGEQFF,TGTGCCAGCAGCTTAAGGCCCAATCTTGGTAGCAGGGTTGGTGAGCAGTTCTTC
TRBJ2-7,-,TRBV30,-,CAWSRLRDRPYEQYF,TGTGCCTGGAGTCGACTCCGGGACCGCCCCTACGAGCAGTACTTC
TRBJ2-2,-,TRBV5-6,-,CASSGLTSRGRGELFF,TGTGCCAGCAGCGGGCTAACGTCAAGGGGTCGCGGGGAGCTGTTTTTT
TRBJ2-5,-,TRBV5-8,-,CASSQRPGFRETQYF,TGTGCCAGCAGCCAACGCCCAGGTTTTCGGGAGACCCAGTACTTC
TRBJ2-7,-,TRBV4-2,-,CASSQWWTQSSYEQYF,TGTGCCAGCAGCCAATGGTGGACTCAAAGCTCCTACGAGCAGTACTTC
TRBJ2-7,-,TRBV28,once,CASSLPGAGAFPSSYEQYF,TGTGCCAGCAGCCTCCCGGGGGCGGGGGCCTTCCCAAGCTCCTACGAGCAGTACTTC
TRBJ2-3,-,TRBV7-3,-,CASSIRRTPTDTQYF,TGTGCCAGCAGTATACGGAGGACCCCCACAGATACGCAGTATTTT
TRBJ1-2,-,TRBV6-1,few,CASSERNYGYTF,TGTGCCAGCAGTGAAAGAAACTATGGCTACACCTTC
TRBJ2-7,-,TRBV4-3,-,CASSQDLLDYEQYF,TGCGCCAGCAGCCAAGATTTGCTAGACTACGAGCAGTACTTC
TRBJ2-3,TRBD1,TRBV9,-,CASSAQSGQGSTDTQYF,TGTGCCAGCAGCGCACAATCGGGACAGGGGAGCACAGATACGCAGTATTTT
TRBJ2-3,-,TRBV7-2,-,CASSFTGSSDTQYF,TGTGCCAGCAGCTTTACCGGTAGTTCAGATACGCAGTATTTT
TRBJ2-4,-,TRBV25-1,-,CASSEPGVAKNIQYF,TGTGCCAGCAGTGAACCCGGGGTAGCCAAAAACATTCAGTACTTC
TRBJ1-4,TRBD1,TRBV28,-,CASTTGGQGGEKLFF,TGTGCCAGCACCACAGGAGGACAGGGAGGTGAAAAACTGTTTTTT
TRBJ1-4,-,TRBV5-1,-,CASSLSNNEKLFF,TGCGCCAGCAGCTTGAGTAATAATGAAAAACTGTTTTTT
TRBJ2-2,-,TRBV14,-,CASSQRGGATGELFF,TGTGCCAGCAGCCAGAGGGGGGGCGCGACCGGGGAGCTGTTTTTT
TRBJ1-5,-,TRBV18,-,CASSPPTRGNQPQHF,TGTGCCAGCTCACCACCGACCCGAGGCAATCAGCCCCAGCATTTT
TRBJ2-3,-,TRBV18,once,CASSPSSGADTQYF,TGTGCCAGCTCACCATCTTCGGGGGCAGATACGCAGTATTTT
TRBJ2-5,TRBD1,TRBV27,-,CASSLTGVGETQYF,TGTGCCAGCAGTTTGACAGGGGTGGGGGAGACCCAGTACTTC
TRBJ2-5,TRBD2,TRBV5-1,-,CASSSRASGRAGETQYF,TGCGCCAGCAGCTCGAGGGCTAGCGGGAGGGCCGGAGAGACCCAGTACTTC
TRBJ2-5,-,TRBV6-6,-,CASSYSQGPGETQYF,TGTGCCAGCAGTTATTCACAGGGCCCCGGGGAGACCCAGTACTTC
TRBJ2-3,TRBD2,TRBV25-1,-,CASSDFGRAVRDTQYF,TGTGCCAGCAGTGATTTCGGGAGGGCCGTCAGAGATACGCAGTATTTT
TRBJ2-3,-,TRBV6-5,-,CASRKTGTDTQYF,TGTGCCAGCAGGAAGACAGGCACAGATACGCAGTATTTT
TRBJ2-5,-,TRBV5-1,-,CASSPKGGDETQYF,TGCGCCAGCAGCCCCAAAGGAGGGGACGAGACCCAGTACTTC
TRBJ2-1,-,TRBV9,-,CASSVAGPGGQFF,TGTGCCAGCAGCGTTGCAGGCCCCGGGGGGCAGTTCTTC
TRBJ1-2,TRBD1,TRBV6-5,-,CASSRDRRNYGYTF,TGTGCCAGCAGCCGGGACAGACGAAATTATGGCTACACCTTC